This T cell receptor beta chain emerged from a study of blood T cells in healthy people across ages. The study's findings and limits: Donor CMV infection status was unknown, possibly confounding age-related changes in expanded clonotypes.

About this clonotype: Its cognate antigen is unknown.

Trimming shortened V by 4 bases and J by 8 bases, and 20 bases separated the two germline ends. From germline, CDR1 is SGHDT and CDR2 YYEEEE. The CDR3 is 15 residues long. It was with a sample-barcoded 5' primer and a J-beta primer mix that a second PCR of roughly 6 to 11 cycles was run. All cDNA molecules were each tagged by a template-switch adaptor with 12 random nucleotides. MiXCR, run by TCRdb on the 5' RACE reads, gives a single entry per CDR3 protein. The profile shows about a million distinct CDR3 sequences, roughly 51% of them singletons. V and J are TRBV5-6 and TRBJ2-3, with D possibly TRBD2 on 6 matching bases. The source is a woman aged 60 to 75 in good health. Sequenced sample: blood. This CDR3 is CASSLGLQPQVTQYF. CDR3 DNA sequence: TGTGCCAGCAGCCTGGGACTCCAGCCTCAGGTTACGCAGTATTTT.